A single sample is the source of the 3 T cell receptor beta chains below, sequenced in a study of blood T cells in healthy people across ages. Together with a sample-barcoded 5' primer, a J-beta primer mix was included in a second PCR lasting roughly 6 to 12 cycles. A single record per CDR3 protein comes from TCRdb applying MiXCR to the 5' RACE reads. The profile covers some 1.5 million distinct CDR3 sequences, with under 30% appearing a single time and roughly 8% taken by the ten largest. Source material: blood. The receptors derive from a woman aged 25 to 39 in good health.

This clonotype was recorded a few times. The chain links TRBV29-1 to TRBJ2-1, with TRBD2 matching 7 bases. The CDR3 loop spans 14 amino acids. The V and J ends lost 2 bases and 7 bases, in that order; junction bases with no gene match: 8. Germline CDR1 SQVTM, CDR2 ANQGSEA. CDR3 nucleotides: TGCAGCGTTGAACGCGGGGGTCCGGGAAATGAGCAGTTCTTC. Its translation: CSVERGGPGNEQFF.

This clonotype was found a few times. V and J are TRBV7-2 and TRBJ2-7; 7 positions match TRBD1. In germline, CDR1 is SGHTA, CDR2 FQGNSA. The V and J ends lost 1 base and 3 bases, in that order; junction bases with no gene match: 6. This CDR3 has 15 amino acids. As DNA, the CDR3 is TGTGCCAGCAGCTTAGATCCCCGGACAGGCTACGAGCAGTACTTC. Translated, it gives CASSLDPRTGYEQYF.

As regards this clonotype: A much bigger clone sits one base away, suggesting this may be a read error. V usage is TRBV24-1 and J usage is TRBJ2-4; D unresolved. The CDR3 is 17 residues long. CDR1 is KGHDR and CDR2 is SFDVKD in the germline V gene. The CDR3 DNA sequence: TGTGCCACCGGTGAGTTACTCGGTGGGTCGGCCAAAAACATTCAGTACTTC. It encodes CATGELLGGSAKNIQYF.